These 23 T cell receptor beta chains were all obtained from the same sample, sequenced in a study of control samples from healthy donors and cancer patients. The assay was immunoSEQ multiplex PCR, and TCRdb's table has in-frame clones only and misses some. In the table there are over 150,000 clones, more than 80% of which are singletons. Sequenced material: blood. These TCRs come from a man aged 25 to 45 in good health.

DNA of the CDR3: TGTGCCAGCAGCACAGACAGGACGGAAAAACTGTTTTTT. Amino acids: CASSTDRTEKLFF. The chain is built from TRBV11-2 and TRBJ1-4, with D possibly being TRBD1 (6 bases). Trimming stripped 5 bases from V and 8 bases from J, with 12 bases between. Germline CDR1 SGHAT, CDR2 FQNNGV. CDR3 length equals 13 residues.

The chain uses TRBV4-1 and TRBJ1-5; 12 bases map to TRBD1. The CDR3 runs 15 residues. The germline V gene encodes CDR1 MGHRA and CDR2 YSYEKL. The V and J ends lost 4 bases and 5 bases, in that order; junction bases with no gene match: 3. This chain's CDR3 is CASSRGQGADQPQHF. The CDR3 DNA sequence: TGCGCCAGCAGCCGGGGACAGGGGGCCGATCAGCCCCAGCATTTT.

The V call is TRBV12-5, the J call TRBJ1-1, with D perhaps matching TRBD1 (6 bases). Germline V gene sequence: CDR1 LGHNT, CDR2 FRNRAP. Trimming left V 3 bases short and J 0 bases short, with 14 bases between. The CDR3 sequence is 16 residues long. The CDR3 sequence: CASGFGQPLMNTEAFF. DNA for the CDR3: TGTGCTAGTGGTTTTGGACAGCCCCTCATGAACACTGAAGCTTTCTTT.

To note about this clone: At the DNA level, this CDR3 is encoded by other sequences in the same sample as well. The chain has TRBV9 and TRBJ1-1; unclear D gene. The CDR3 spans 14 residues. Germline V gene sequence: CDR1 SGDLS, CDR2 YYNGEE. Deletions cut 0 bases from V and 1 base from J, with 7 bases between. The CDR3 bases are TGTGCCAGCAGCGTAGGTGGCCGGAACACTGAAGCTTTCTTT. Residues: CASSVGGRNTEAFF. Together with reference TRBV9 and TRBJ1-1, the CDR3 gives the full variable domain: DSGVTQTPKHLITATGQRVTLRCSPRSGDLSVYWYQQSLDQGLQFLIQYYNGEERAKGNILERFSAQQFPDLHSELNLSSLELGDSALYFCASSVGGRNTEAFFGQGTRLTVV.

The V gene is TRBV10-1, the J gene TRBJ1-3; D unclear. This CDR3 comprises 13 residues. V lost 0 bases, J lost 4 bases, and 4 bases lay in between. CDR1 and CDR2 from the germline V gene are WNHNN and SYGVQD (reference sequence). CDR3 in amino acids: CASSESRGNTIYF. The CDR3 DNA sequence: TGCGCCAGCAGTGAGTCCCGGGGAAACACCATATATTTT.

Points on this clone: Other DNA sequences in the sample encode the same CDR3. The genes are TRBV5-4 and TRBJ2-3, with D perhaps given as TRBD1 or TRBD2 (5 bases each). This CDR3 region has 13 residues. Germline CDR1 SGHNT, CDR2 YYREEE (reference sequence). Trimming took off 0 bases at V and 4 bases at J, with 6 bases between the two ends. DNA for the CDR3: TGTGCCAGCAGCTTGGCGGGGCCAGATACGCAGTATTTT. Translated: CASSLAGPDTQYF.

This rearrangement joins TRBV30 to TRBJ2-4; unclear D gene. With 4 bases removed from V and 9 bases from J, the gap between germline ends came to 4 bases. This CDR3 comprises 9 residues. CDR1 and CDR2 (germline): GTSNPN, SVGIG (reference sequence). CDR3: CAWNAIQYF. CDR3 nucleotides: TGTGCCTGGAACGCCATTCAGTACTTC.

Here the CDR3 DNA reads TGCAGTGCTAGTCCTACAGGGGGCAATCAGCCCCAGCATTTT. Protein sequence: CSASPTGGNQPQHF. The rearrangement links TRBV20-1 to TRBJ1-5, with 7 bases aligning to TRBD1. Germline-derived CDR1 and CDR2 are DFQATT and SNEGSKA (reference sequence). The V gene end was trimmed by 3 bases and the J gene end by 2 bases; junction bases not matched to a gene: 4. The CDR3 covers 14 residues.

CDR3 DNA: TGTGCCAGCAGCTTCAGGCTAGCGGGGTACGAGCAGTACTTC. It specifies CASSFRLAGYEQYF. This chain connects TRBV5-8 to TRBJ2-7; 9 nucleotides agree with TRBD2. This CDR3 comprises 14 residues. The V segment lost 2 bases and the J segment 4 bases; nucleotides outside the gene matches: 4. Germline values: CDR1 SGHTS, CDR2 YDEGEE. Full variable domain (missing parts from reference TRBV5-8 and TRBJ2-7): EAGVTQSPTHLIKTRGQQATLRCSPISGHTSVYWYQQALGLGLQFLLWYDEGEERNRGNFPPRFSGRQFPNYSSELNVNALELEDSALYLCASSFRLAGYEQYFGPGTRLTVT.

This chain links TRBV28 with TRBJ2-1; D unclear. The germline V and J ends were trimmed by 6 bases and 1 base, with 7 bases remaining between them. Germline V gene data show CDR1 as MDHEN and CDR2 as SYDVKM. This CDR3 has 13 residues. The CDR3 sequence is CASSFRSYNEQFF. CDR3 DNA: TGTGCCAGCAGCTTTAGGTCCTACAATGAGCAGTTCTTC.

CDR3 nucleotides: TGTGCCATCAGTGACAGGAGGACTGAAGCTTTCTTT. Translation gives CAISDRRTEAFF. V and J are TRBV10-3 and TRBJ1-1; D is undetermined. The CDR3 runs 12 residues. V lost 3 bases and J 5 bases, leaving 7 bases between the germline ends. Germline loops: CDR1 ENHRY, CDR2 SYGVKD.

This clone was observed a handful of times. This CDR3 reads CASAGTFTEAFF. In DNA form, the CDR3 reads TGCGCCAGTGCCGGGACTTTTACTGAAGCTTTCTTT. V and J are TRBV10-2 and TRBJ1-1, with TRBD1 as a possible D gene (5 bases). Trimming took off 9 bases at V and 5 bases at J, with 13 bases between the two ends. Germline CDR1 is WSHSY and CDR2 is SAAADI. CDR3 size: 12 residues.

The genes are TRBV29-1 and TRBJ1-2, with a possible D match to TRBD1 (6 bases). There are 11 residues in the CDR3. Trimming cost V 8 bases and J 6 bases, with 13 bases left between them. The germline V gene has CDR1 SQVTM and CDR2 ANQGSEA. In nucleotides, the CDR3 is TGCAGCTCCCCGACAGGAGATGGCTACACCTTC. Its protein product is CSSPTGDGYTF.

CDR3 in DNA: TGTGCCAGCAGCCTACTAGCGGGGAAAACCGGGGAGCTGTTTTTT. This gives the protein CASSLLAGKTGELFF. The chain combines TRBV3-1 (or the pseudogene TRBV3-2) with TRBJ2-2; 10 bases fit TRBD2. The length of the CDR3 is 15 residues. Losses at the gene ends were 4 bases for V and 5 bases for J; bases not matched to a gene: 4. The germline gives CDR1 LGHDT, CDR2 YNNKEL (reference sequence).

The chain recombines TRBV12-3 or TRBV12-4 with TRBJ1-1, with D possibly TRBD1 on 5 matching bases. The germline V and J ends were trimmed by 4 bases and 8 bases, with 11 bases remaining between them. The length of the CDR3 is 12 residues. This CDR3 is CASSYRGAEAFF. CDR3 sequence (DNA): TGTGCCAGCAGTTACCGCGGGGCGGAAGCTTTCTTT.

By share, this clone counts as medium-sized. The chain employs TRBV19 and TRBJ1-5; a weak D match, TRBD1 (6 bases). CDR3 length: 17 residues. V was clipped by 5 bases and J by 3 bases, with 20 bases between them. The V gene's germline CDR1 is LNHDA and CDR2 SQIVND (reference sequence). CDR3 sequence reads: CASSQSQDSLFNQPQHF. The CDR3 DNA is TGTGCCAGTAGTCAGTCCCAGGACAGTCTCTTCAATCAGCCCCAGCATTTT.

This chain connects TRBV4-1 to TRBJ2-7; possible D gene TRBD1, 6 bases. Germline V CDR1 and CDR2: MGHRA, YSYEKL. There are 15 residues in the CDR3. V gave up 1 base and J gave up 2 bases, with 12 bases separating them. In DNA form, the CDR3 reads TGCGCCAGCAGCCAAGCAACCGGGACACCCTACGAGCAGTACTTC. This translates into CASSQATGTPYEQYF.

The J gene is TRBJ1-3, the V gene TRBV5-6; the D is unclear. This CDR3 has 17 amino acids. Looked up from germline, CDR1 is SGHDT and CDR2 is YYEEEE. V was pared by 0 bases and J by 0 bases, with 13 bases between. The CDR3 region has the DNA TGTGCCAGCAGCTTGGCTCTGGGTGGCGTCTCTGGAAACACCATATATTTT. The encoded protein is CASSLALGGVSGNTIYF. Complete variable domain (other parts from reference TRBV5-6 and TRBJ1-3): DAGVTQSPTHLIKTRGQQVTLRCSPKSGHDTVSWYQQALGQGPQFIFQYYEEEERQRGNFPDRFSGHQFPNYSSELNVNALLLGDSALYLCASSLALGGVSGNTIYFGEGSWLTVV.

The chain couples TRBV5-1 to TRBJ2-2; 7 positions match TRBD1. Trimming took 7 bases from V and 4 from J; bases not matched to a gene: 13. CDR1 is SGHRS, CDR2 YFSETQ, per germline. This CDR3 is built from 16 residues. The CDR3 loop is CASFTDRDGFTGELFF. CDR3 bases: TGCGCCAGCTTCACTGACAGGGATGGTTTCACCGGGGAGCTGTTTTTT. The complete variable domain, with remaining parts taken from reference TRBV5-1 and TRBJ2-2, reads KAGVTQTPRYLIKTRGQQVTLSCSPISGHRSVSWYQQTPGQGLQFLFEYFSETQRNKGNFPGRFSGRQFSNSRSEMNVSTLELGDSALYLCASFTDRDGFTGELFFGEGSRLTVL.

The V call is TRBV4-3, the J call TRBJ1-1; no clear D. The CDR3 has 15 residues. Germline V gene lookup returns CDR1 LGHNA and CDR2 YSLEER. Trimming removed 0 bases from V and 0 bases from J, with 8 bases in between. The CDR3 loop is CASSQEVNLNTEAFF. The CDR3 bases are TGCGCCAGCAGCCAAGAGGTAAACCTGAACACTGAAGCTTTCTTT.

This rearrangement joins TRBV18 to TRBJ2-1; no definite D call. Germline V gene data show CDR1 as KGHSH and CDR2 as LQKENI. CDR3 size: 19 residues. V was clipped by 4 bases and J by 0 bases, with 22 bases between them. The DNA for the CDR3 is TGTGCCAGCTCACTTCAAGGGCAGGCCCAAATGGGCTCCTACAATGAGCAGTTCTTC. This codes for CASSLQGQAQMGSYNEQFF.

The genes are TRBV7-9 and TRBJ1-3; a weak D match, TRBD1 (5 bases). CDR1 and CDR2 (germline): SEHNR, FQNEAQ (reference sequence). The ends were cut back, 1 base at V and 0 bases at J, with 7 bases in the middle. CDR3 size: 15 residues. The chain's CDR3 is CASSLDRSSGNTIYF. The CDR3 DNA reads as TGTGCCAGCAGCTTAGACAGGAGCTCTGGAAACACCATATATTTT. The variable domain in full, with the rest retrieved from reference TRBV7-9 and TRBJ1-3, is DTGVSQNPRHKITKRGQNVTFRCDPISEHNRLYWYRQTLGQGPEFLTYFQNEAQLEKSRLLSDRFSAERPKGSFSTLEIQRTEQGDSAMYLCASSLDRSSGNTIYFGEGSWLTVV.

The CDR3 DNA sequence: TGTGCCAGCAGCGCCGACCGGGGCAGTTCACCCCTCCACTTT. Translation: CASSADRGSSPLHF. The rearrangement uses TRBV9 and TRBJ1-6, with D possibly TRBD1 on 5 matching bases. This CDR3 has 14 residues. V shed 3 bases and J shed 9 bases, with 13 bases lying between them. CDR1 is SGDLS, CDR2 YYNGEE, per germline. Variable domain in full (rest from reference TRBV9 and TRBJ1-6): DSGVTQTPKHLITATGQRVTLRCSPRSGDLSVYWYQQSLDQGLQFLIQYYNGEERAKGNILERFSAQQFPDLHSELNLSSLELGDSALYFCASSADRGSSPLHFGNGTRLTVT.